This is a list of T cell receptor beta chains from one sample in a study of T cell repertoires in cytomegalovirus infection. TCRdb fed the reads into MiXCR, producing one record per CDR3 protein. The sample holds approximately 260,000 distinct CDR3 sequences; over 15% are singletons and the top ten take about 45%. Sequenced: CD8+ T cells from PBMCs. The receptors here all came from a human donor in good health (CMV status not recorded). Some clones in this sample may be carry-over from other donors' samples. Both conserved end residues are part of each CDR3. Each record gives: V gene, D gene, J gene, clone size, CDR3 DNA, CDR3 protein. The D gene is left open where the match is weak. Size is omitted from some rows. Given values are once, few, many or a class for expanded clones.

>TRBV27|TRBD1|TRBJ1-6|many
TGTGCCAGCAGTTCCCGGACAGGGGGTGATTCACCCCTCCACTTT
CASSSRTGGDSPLHF
>TRBV28|.|TRBJ2-1|.
TGTGCCAGCAGTTTATTTCAGGAAGGGGACAATGAGCAGTTCTTC
CASSLFQEGDNEQFF
>TRBV6-5|.|TRBJ2-1|.
TGTGCCAGCAGCAACTCCCTGGGAGATGAGCAGTTCTTC
CASSNSLGDEQFF
>TRBV6-6|TRBD2|TRBJ2-2|.
TGTGCCAGCAGTTACTCGATCCCCGCTAGCGGGGCGAACACCGGGGAGCTGTTTTTT
CASSYSIPASGANTGELFF
>TRBV20-1|.|TRBJ1-1|few
TGCAGTGCTAAGGGGATAGGACAGAAGAACACTGAAGCTTTCTTT
CSAKGIGQKNTEAFF
>TRBV7-2|.|TRBJ2-7|.
TGTGCCAGCAGCCTATTCGGGGGGCCCTACGAGCAGTACTTC
CASSLFGGPYEQYF
>TRBV6-4|.|TRBJ1-4|few
TGTGCCAGCAGTGAGGAGGGGGGCGCGGTAACTTCAACTAATGAAAAACTGTTTTTT
CASSEEGGAVTSTNEKLFF
>TRBV4-1|.|TRBJ1-6|few
TGCGCCAGCAGCCAAGTATCCGTCTGGGGGGCGGATTCACCCCTCCACTTT
CASSQVSVWGADSPLHF
>TRBV20-1|TRBD2|TRBJ2-7|.
TGCAGTGCTAGGGGACTAGCGGAAAGCTCCTACGAGCAGTACTTC
CSARGLAESSYEQYF
>TRBV12-3/TRBV12-4|.|TRBJ1-1|many
TGTGCCAGCAGTTTTGAGGGCACTGAAGCTTTCTTT
CASSFEGTEAFF
>TRBV7-2|.|TRBJ1-2|many
TGTGCCAGCAGCTTCGGTGCGTTTGGGACGGCGGCTAACTATGGCTACACCTTC
CASSFGAFGTAANYGYTF
>TRBV7-8|.|TRBJ1-4|many
TGTGCCAGCAGCTTAACGGCCTCCATGGGGGAAAAACTGTTTTTT
CASSLTASMGEKLFF
>TRBV28|TRBD1|TRBJ1-2|few
TGTGCCAGCAGTCCGCTTGAGACAGGGCCTCTCTATGGCTACACCTTC
CASSPLETGPLYGYTF
>TRBV4-1|TRBD2|TRBJ2-5|.
TGCGCCAGCAGCCCTAGCGGGGGGGCTCCAGAGACCCAGTACTTC
CASSPSGGAPETQYF
>TRBV20-1|TRBD2|TRBJ2-3|few
TGCAGTGCTAGAGATCTAGCGGGGGGGCCCCGCCGCACAGATACGCAGTATTTT
CSARDLAGGPRRTDTQYF
>TRBV6-1|.|TRBJ1-5|many
TGTGCCAGCAGCGAGGGCCTCGGAGGTAATCAGCCCCAGCATTTT
CASSEGLGGNQPQHF
>TRBV28|.|TRBJ2-2|many
TGTGCCAGCAGCTCCGACCAAGAACCTTTGCCCGGGGAGCTGTTTTTT
CASSSDQEPLPGELFF
>TRBV7-6|.|TRBJ2-5|many
TGTGCCAGCAGCTTAGTTGGGTCTAGTATTCTAGAGACCCAGTACTTC
CASSLVGSSILETQYF
>TRBV28|.|TRBJ2-2|.
TGTGCCAGCAGTTTTTTTCGCGCAGGGCGAAACGGGGAGCTGTTTTTT
CASSFFRAGRNGELFF
>TRBV14|.|TRBJ1-1|once
TGTGCCAGCAGCCAAACGACATCGGACACTGAAGCTTTCTTT
CASSQTTSDTEAFF
>TRBV9|TRBD2|TRBJ2-3|few
TGTGCCAGCAGCGTGACACTAGCGACAATCACAGATACGCAGTATTTT
CASSVTLATITDTQYF
>TRBV28|TRBD1|TRBJ1-1|few
TGTGCCAGCAGTTTACCCCCTGACAGGGGACCCCTGAACACTGAAGCTTTCTTT
CASSLPPDRGPLNTEAFF
>TRBV12-3/TRBV12-4|.|TRBJ1-1|few
TGTGCCAGCAGGTGGGAGGGCATCACTGAAGCTTTCTTT
CASRWEGITEAFF
>TRBV7-6|TRBD2|TRBJ2-3|.
TGTGCCAGCAGCCCACCACTCCGCGGGGGAGATACGCAGTATTTT
CASSPPLRGGDTQYF
>TRBV29-1|.|TRBJ1-6|few
TGCAGCGTTCGCGGACCCCTCCACTTT
CSVRGPLHF
>TRBV7-9|TRBD1|TRBJ2-2|few
TGTGCCAGCAGCCACGACCCTTTTGACAGGGATCCCACCGGGGAGCTGTTTTTT
CASSHDPFDRDPTGELFF
>TRBV13|.|TRBJ1-2|few
TGTGCCAGCAGCGTGGCCTCTTGGCATGGCTACACCTTC
CASSVASWHGYTF
>TRBV11-2|.|TRBJ1-6|many
TGTGCCAGCAGCTTAGCAGACAGTTATAATTCACCCCTCCACTTT
CASSLADSYNSPLHF
>TRBV28|.|TRBJ1-1|few
TGTGCCAGCAGTCGCCGGCAGGGGAACACTGAAGCTTTCTTT
CASSRRQGNTEAFF
>TRBV6-2/TRBV6-3|.|TRBJ1-6|few
TGTGCCAGCAGTGACGACAAAGGATCAGGCTCACCCCTCCACTTT
CASSDDKGSGSPLHF
>TRBV27|TRBD1|TRBJ2-1|few
TGTGCCAGCAGTTCGGACAGGCGCAATGAGCAGTTCTTC
CASSSDRRNEQFF
>TRBV7-8|.|TRBJ1-5|many
TGTGCCAGCAGCTTACTGGGTAGCAATCAGCCCCAGCATTTT
CASSLLGSNQPQHF
>TRBV20-1|.|TRBJ2-3|few
TGCAGTGCTAGAGACCAACGGACTATTAGCACAGATACGCAGTATTTT
CSARDQRTISTDTQYF
>TRBV7-9|TRBD2|TRBJ2-5|few
TGTGCCAGCGCGGGGGAGCAAGAGACCCAGTACTTC
CASAGEQETQYF
>TRBV6-2/TRBV6-3|.|TRBJ2-7|few
TGTGCCAGCAGTTCGTTGGCCTCCTACGAGCAGTACTTC
CASSSLASYEQYF
>TRBV7-6|.|TRBJ2-3|few
TGTGCCAGCAGCTTAGCGCCCCCACCTCGTAGCACAGATACGCAGTATTTT
CASSLAPPPRSTDTQYF
>TRBV5-1|.|TRBJ2-2|few
TGCGCCAGCAGCTTGGCCGGGACAACCTCGAACACCGGGGAGCTGTTTTTT
CASSLAGTTSNTGELFF
>TRBV10-3|TRBD1|TRBJ2-1|few
TGTGCCATCAGTGAGTCGGTGACAGGGGATCACAACTTTTTCAATGAGCAGTTCTTC
CAISESVTGDHNFFNEQFF
>TRBV5-1|TRBD1|TRBJ2-5|few
TGCGCCAGCAGTTGGTCTCAGGGGGAAGCAGGGGAGACCCAGTACTTC
CASSWSQGEAGETQYF
>TRBV5-4|.|TRBJ2-3|.
TGTGCCAGCAGCTTCTCCGCGGGGCTAGGTTTAACAGATACGCAGTATTTT
CASSFSAGLGLTDTQYF
>TRBV5-5|TRBD1|TRBJ2-7|.
TGTGCCAGCAGCTTGACCGAGGATGGACAGGGAAATTACCGGGACGAGCAGTACTTC
CASSLTEDGQGNYRDEQYF
>TRBV9|.|TRBJ1-2|.
TGTGCCAGCAGCGCGAACCAGGGTGAGGACTATGGCTACACCTTC
CASSANQGEDYGYTF
>TRBV19|TRBD1|TRBJ2-1|few
TGTGCCAGTAGTATAGATAAGTCGGACAGGGCTTTCCTCTACAATGAGCAGTTCTTC
CASSIDKSDRAFLYNEQFF